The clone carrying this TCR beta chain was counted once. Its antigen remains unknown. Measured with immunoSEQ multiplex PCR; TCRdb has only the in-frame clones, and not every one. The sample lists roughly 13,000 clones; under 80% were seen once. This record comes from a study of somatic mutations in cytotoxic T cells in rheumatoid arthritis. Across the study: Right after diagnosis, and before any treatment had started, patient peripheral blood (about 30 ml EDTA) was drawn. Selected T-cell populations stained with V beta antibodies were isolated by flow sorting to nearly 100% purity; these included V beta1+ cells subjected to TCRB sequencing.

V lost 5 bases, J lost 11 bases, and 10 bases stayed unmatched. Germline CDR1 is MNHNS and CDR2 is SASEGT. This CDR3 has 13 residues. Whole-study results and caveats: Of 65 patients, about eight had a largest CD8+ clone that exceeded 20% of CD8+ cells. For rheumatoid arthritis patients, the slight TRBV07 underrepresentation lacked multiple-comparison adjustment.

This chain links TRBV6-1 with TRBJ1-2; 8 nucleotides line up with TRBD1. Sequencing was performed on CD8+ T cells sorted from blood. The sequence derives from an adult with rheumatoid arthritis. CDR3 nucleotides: TGTGCCAGCAGTCCCACCCAGGGGGCGGATTACACCTTC. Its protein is CASSPTQGADYTF.